A single sample gave rise to the 7 T cell receptor beta chains below, sequenced in a study of blood T cell repertoires in COVID-19. Libraries were prepared by immunoSEQ multiplex PCR; TCRdb keeps only in-frame clonotypes and omits some of them. The data contain about 170,000 clones, around 84% of them singletons. The sequenced sample was peripheral blood. The receptors shown here come from a woman aged 65 to 85 with COVID-19, enrolled during active disease.

This chain connects TRBV3-1 (or the pseudogene TRBV3-2) to TRBJ1-6; tentative D call: TRBD1 (6 bases). Germline CDR1 reads LGHDT; CDR2 reads YNNKEL (reference sequence). Trimming took 4 bases from V and 11 from J, leaving 15 bases between them. The CDR3 runs to 14 residues. Here the CDR3 reads CASSRSAGVAPLHF. In DNA, the CDR3 is TGTGCCAGCAGCCGGTCGGCAGGGGTGGCACCCCTCCACTTT.

V and J are TRBV2 and TRBJ2-7; 14 nucleotides line up with TRBD2. The CDR3 has 16 residues. Looked up from germline, CDR1 is SNHLY and CDR2 is FYNNEI. The junction had 9 bases not matched to a gene; V was cut back by 8 bases and J by 3 bases. In DNA form, the CDR3 reads TGTGCCAGCGGTGGGACTAGCGGGAGTTTAGGCTACGAGCAGTACTTC. This codes for CASGGTSGSLGYEQYF.

This chain joins TRBV2 and TRBJ2-7; D might be TRBD2 (6 bases). The CDR3 covers 14 residues. Trimming cost V 4 bases and J 0 bases, with 10 bases left between them. CDR1 is SNHLY, CDR2 FYNNEI, per germline. The chain's CDR3 is CASSAQTSSYEQYF. CDR3 DNA sequence: TGTGCCAGCAGTGCCCAGACTAGCTCCTACGAGCAGTACTTC.

The rearrangement joins TRBV27 to TRBJ2-7, with D possibly TRBD2 on 5 matching bases. V dropped 4 bases and J dropped 4 bases, with 8 bases sitting between them. CDR3 length equals 12 residues. The germline CDR1 and CDR2 sequences are MNHEY and SMNVEV (reference sequence). The DNA for the CDR3 is TGTGCCAGCAGTTACCGGGGTTACGAGCAGTACTTC. Translated: CASSYRGYEQYF.

V gene TRBV29-1 combines with J gene TRBJ1-1; D is possibly TRBD1 (5 bases). The germline V and J ends were trimmed by 0 bases and 4 bases, with 15 bases remaining between them. CDR3 length: 15 amino acids. CDR1 and CDR2 from the germline V gene are SQVTM and ANQGSEA. The CDR3 here is CSVEDGRGLGTEAFF. The DNA of the CDR3 is TGCAGCGTTGAAGATGGGAGGGGATTGGGCACTGAAGCTTTCTTT.

The chain has TRBV30 and TRBJ1-5; the match to TRBD1 covers 7 bases. Trimming took 3 bases from V and 4 from J; bases not matched to a gene: 9. CDR3 length: 15 residues. Germline CDR1 and CDR2: GTSNPN and SVGIG (reference sequence). The CDR3 protein is CAWSEGARGNQPQHF. The CDR3 DNA follows: TGTGCCTGGAGCGAGGGGGCGAGGGGAAATCAGCCCCAGCATTTT.

The chain combines TRBV11-1 with TRBJ1-2; 9 bases fit TRBD1. CDR1 and CDR2 (germline): SGHAT, FQDESV (reference sequence). The CDR3 covers 13 residues. Trimming cost V 4 bases and J 6 bases; bases outside gene matches: 3. The CDR3 here is CASSSGTGNGYTF. In DNA, the CDR3 is TGTGCCAGCAGCTCCGGGACAGGGAATGGCTACACCTTC.